The sequence of this T cell receptor (beta chain) was determined in a study of blood T cells in healthy people across ages. The CDR3 extends over 15 amino acids. CDR1 and CDR2 (germline): SGDLS, YYNGEE. V lost 4 bases and J lost 4; bases outside the gene matches: 6. This clonotype appeared a few times. Its antigen is not identified. Those donating, healthy Caucasian individuals from Russia, were aged about 6 to 95. Together with a sample-barcoded 5' primer, a J-beta primer mix was included in a second PCR lasting roughly 6 to 12 cycles. TCRdb reprocessed the 5' RACE reads with MiXCR, giving one entry per CDR3 protein. The sample shows about 580,000 distinct CDR3 sequences, roughly 43% of them seen only once. Broader study findings: Long-lived donors had more naive CD4+ cells and higher diversity than aged donors. Any conclusive comparison of naive versus antigen-experienced cells was prevented by using unsorted PBMCs.

This TCR was recovered from a man at least 80 years old in good health. Sample: blood. The V call is TRBV9, the J call TRBJ2-1; TRBD2 agrees at 9 bases. The CDR3 reads CASSSWTSEYNEQFF. In nucleotides, the CDR3 is TGTGCCAGCAGCTCGTGGACTAGCGAATACAATGAGCAGTTCTTC.